This TCR beta chain was recorded in a study of blood T cells in healthy people across ages. Overall study results and limits: Investigators treated diversity estimates from one million T cells as underestimates.

CDR3 size: 18 residues. Germline CDR1 is DFQATT and CDR2 is SNEGSKA (reference sequence). V was shortened by 6 bases and J by 0 bases, with 24 bases between the two germline ends. This clonotype was picked up a small number of times. Its specificity is unknown. Primers used in a second PCR of about 7 to 11 cycles were a sample-barcoded 5' primer and a J-beta primer mix. TCRdb analysed the 5' RACE reads with MiXCR anew, one entry per CDR3 protein. The data show more than 500,000 distinct CDR3 sequences, 27% seen once. Each donor had approximately 10 milliliters of peripheral blood drawn. Sample: blood. This clonotype originated in a woman aged 70 to 79 in good health. V usage is TRBV20-1 and J usage is TRBJ2-1; D may match TRBD1 or TRBD2 (5 bases each). The CDR3 spells CSAILLGVAGSSYNEQFF. In nucleotides, the CDR3 is TGCAGTGCAATACTTTTAGGGGTCGCTGGGAGCTCCTACAATGAGCAGTTCTTC.